The rows below give T cell receptor beta chains drawn from one sample of a study of blood T cells in healthy people across ages. TCRdb processed the 5' RACE reads anew with MiXCR; each CDR3 protein has one entry. The sample consists of 750,000 to 850,000 distinct CDR3 sequences, 20% to 30% of them appearing once. The sample was also linked to a second study, of T cells of mothers and their children.

The sample was blood. Receptors were obtained from a boy between 5 and 17 years old in good health. The CDR3 runs from the conserved cysteine through the conserved F or W. D genes are given only for firm matches. A row's size may be missing; if present it is once, few, many or a size class.

CDR3 protein	CDR3 DNA	V gene	clone size	J gene	D gene
CASSSTQFF	TGTGCCAGCAGCTCAACCCAGTTCTTC	TRBV7-9	NA	TRBJ2-1	NA
CASSQVGRYEQYF	TGTGCCAGCAGCCAAGTAGGGCGCTACGAGCAGTACTTC	TRBV3-1	many	TRBJ2-7	NA
CASSSSVRGEGNQPQHF	TGTGCCAGCAGCTCGAGCGTGCGGGGGGAGGGCAATCAGCCCCAGCATTTT	TRBV7-9	NA	TRBJ1-5	NA
CSAEGREGRDEQFF	TGCAGTGCCGAAGGGCGGGAGGGCCGTGATGAGCAGTTCTTC	TRBV20-1	NA	TRBJ2-1	TRBD2
CSASPTTGTSGYF	TGCAGTGCTAGCCCCACGACCGGGACTAGCGGGTACTTC	TRBV20-1	few	TRBJ2-4	TRBD2
CASSLEGATYNEQFF	TGTGCCAGCAGCTTAGAGGGTGCAACCTACAATGAGCAGTTCTTC	TRBV7-9	few	TRBJ2-1	NA
CATSSLGGRQDTQYF	TGTGCCACCAGCTCTCTCGGGGGGCGGCAAGATACGCAGTATTTT	TRBV15	NA	TRBJ2-3	NA
CASSLRGQRNSPLHF	TGTGCCAGCAGTTTACGGGGACAGAGAAATTCACCCCTCCACTTT	TRBV12-3/TRBV12-4	NA	TRBJ1-6	TRBD1
CASSTVLWGQAKNIQYF	TGTGCCAGCAGTACCGTTTTGTGGGGGCAAGCCAAAAACATTCAGTACTTC	TRBV6-6	NA	TRBJ2-4	NA
CASSFSRNTEAFF	TGTGCCAGCAGTTTCTCCAGGAACACTGAAGCTTTCTTT	TRBV12-3/TRBV12-4	NA	TRBJ1-1	NA
CASSWDRGRMGGVYEQYF	TGTGCCAGCAGCTGGGACAGGGGAAGGATGGGGGGAGTCTACGAGCAGTACTTC	TRBV13	NA	TRBJ2-7	TRBD1
CASSVVAGGELFF	TGTGCCAGCAGCGTAGTTGCGGGGGGGGAGCTGTTTTTT	TRBV9	NA	TRBJ2-2	NA
CASGAGDNEKLFF	TGTGCCAGCGGGGCAGGAGATAATGAAAAACTGTTTTTT	TRBV2	few	TRBJ1-4	NA
CAISLQVSYEQYF	TGTGCCATCAGCTTACAGGTTTCCTACGAGCAGTACTTC	TRBV10-3	few	TRBJ2-7	NA
CASSYSTGQSYEQYF	TGTGCCAGCAGTTACTCGACAGGGCAGTCCTACGAGCAGTACTTC	TRBV6-2/TRBV6-3	few	TRBJ2-7	TRBD1
CASSEGLAGSYNEQFF	TGTGCCAGCAGTGAAGGGCTAGCGGGGTCCTACAATGAGCAGTTCTTC	TRBV2	NA	TRBJ2-1	TRBD2
CSVAGDRATEAFF	TGCAGCGTTGCCGGGGACAGGGCCACTGAGGCTTTCTTT	TRBV29-1	few	TRBJ1-1	TRBD1
CASGEWQGNQPQHF	TGTGCCAGCGGTGAATGGCAAGGAAATCAGCCCCAGCATTTT	TRBV6-1	NA	TRBJ1-5	NA
CASSQGDGDQPQHF	TGTGCCAGCAGCCAAGGAGACGGGGATCAGCCCCAGCATTTT	TRBV3-1	NA	TRBJ1-5	NA
CASSRGGQLGTGELFF	TGCGCCAGCAGCCGTGGAGGGCAACTCGGCACCGGGGAGCTGTTTTTT	TRBV5-1	few	TRBJ2-2	NA
CASSYWQGEKLFF	TGTGCCAGCAGTTACTGGCAGGGTGAAAAACTGTTTTTT	TRBV6-2/TRBV6-3	few	TRBJ1-4	NA
CASTLGGADTQYF	TGTGCCAGCACCCTGGGGGGCGCAGATACGCAGTATTTT	TRBV6-2/TRBV6-3	NA	TRBJ2-3	NA
CASSQELGGSTEAFF	TGCGCCAGCAGCCAAGAGCTCGGGGGGTCCACTGAAGCTTTCTTT	TRBV4-3	many	TRBJ1-1	NA
CSARGAPGLDISYEQYF	TGCAGTGCTAGAGGGGCCCCGGGACTCGACATCTCCTACGAGCAGTACTTC	TRBV20-1	few	TRBJ2-7	NA
CASSPGLAGARETQYF	TGTGCCAGCAGCCCGGGACTAGCGGGAGCTCGAGAGACCCAGTACTTC	TRBV11-1	few	TRBJ2-5	TRBD2
CASTPSSPIEETQYF	TGTGCCAGTACGCCATCTTCTCCGATCGAAGAGACCCAGTACTTC	TRBV28	NA	TRBJ2-5	NA
CSARDGRSDYGYTF	TGCAGTGCTAGAGATGGGAGGAGTGACTATGGCTACACCTTC	TRBV20-1	NA	TRBJ1-2	NA
CASSRGTGSYNEQFF	TGTGCCAGCAGCCGGGGGACAGGGAGTTACAATGAGCAGTTCTTC	TRBV3-1	NA	TRBJ2-1	TRBD1
CASSLAGVTYEQYF	TGCGCCAGCAGCTTGGCCGGGGTAACCTACGAGCAGTACTTC	TRBV5-1	many	TRBJ2-7	NA
CASSQDPGPNTDTQYF	TGCGCCAGCAGCCAAGATCCGGGCCCCAACACAGATACGCAGTATTTT	TRBV4-3	NA	TRBJ2-3	NA
CASSYAGVRQETQYF	TGTGCCAGCAGTTACGCGGGTGTGAGACAAGAGACCCAGTACTTC	TRBV6-2/TRBV6-3	NA	TRBJ2-5	NA